This T cell receptor beta chain is drawn from a study of response to subunit inactivated influenza vaccine. Study-level points and caveats: Few additional T cells are recruited per seasonal influenza vaccination, authors suggested.

One entry per CDR3 protein, called by TCRdb with MiXCR from the RT-PCR reads. Here the sample spans about 650,000 distinct CDR3 sequences, 11% to 15% being singletons. This clonotype appeared a few times. Its antigen remains unidentified. CDR1 and CDR2 from the germline V gene are MNHEY and SVGEGT. CDR3 size: 14 residues. V was clipped by 0 bases and J by 4 bases; unmatched bases: 1. Sequences were derived from PBMCs from blood, sampled about 14 days before vaccination. V usage is TRBV6-2 or TRBV6-3 and J usage is TRBJ2-7; 9 bases line up with TRBD1. The TCR comes from a man between 45 and 60 years old who received an inactivated influenza vaccine. DNA for the CDR3: TGTGCCAGCAGTTACTCCGGACAGGGGTACGAGCAGTACTTC. It codes for CASSYSGQGYEQYF.